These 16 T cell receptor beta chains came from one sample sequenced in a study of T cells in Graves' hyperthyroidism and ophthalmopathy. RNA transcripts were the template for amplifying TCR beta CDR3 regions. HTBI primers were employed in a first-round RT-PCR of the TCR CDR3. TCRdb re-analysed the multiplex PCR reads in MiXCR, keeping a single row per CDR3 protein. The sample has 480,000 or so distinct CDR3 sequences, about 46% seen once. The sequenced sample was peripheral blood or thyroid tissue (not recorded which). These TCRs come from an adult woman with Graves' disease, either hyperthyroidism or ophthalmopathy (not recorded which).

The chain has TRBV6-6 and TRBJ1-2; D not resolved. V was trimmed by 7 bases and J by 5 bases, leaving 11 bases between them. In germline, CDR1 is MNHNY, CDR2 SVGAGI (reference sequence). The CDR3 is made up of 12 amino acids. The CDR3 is CASMNQGYGYTF. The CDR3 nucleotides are TGTGCCAGCATGAACCAAGGATATGGCTACACCTTC.

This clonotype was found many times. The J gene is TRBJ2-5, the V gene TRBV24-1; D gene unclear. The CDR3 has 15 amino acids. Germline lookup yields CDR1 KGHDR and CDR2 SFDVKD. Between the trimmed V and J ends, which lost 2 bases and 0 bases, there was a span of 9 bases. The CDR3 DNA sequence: TGTGCCACCAGTGATTCAACTATATACCAAGAGACCCAGTACTTC. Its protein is CATSDSTIYQETQYF.

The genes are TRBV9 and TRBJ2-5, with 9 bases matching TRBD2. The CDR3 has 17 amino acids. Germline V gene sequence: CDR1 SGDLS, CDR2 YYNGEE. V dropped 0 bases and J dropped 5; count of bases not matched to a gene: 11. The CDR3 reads CASSVVPAGGTGETQYF. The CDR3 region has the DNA TGTGCCAGCAGCGTAGTCCCAGCGGGAGGAACCGGGGAGACCCAGTACTTC.

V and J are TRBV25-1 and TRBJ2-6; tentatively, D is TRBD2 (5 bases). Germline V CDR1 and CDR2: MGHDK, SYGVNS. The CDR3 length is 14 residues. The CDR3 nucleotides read TGTGCTAGAGCCGGGAACTCTGGGGCCAACGTCCTGACTTTC. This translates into CARAGNSGANVLTF. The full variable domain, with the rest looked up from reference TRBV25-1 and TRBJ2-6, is EADIYQTPRYLVIGTGKKITLECSQTMGHDKMYWYQQDPGMELHLIHYSYGVNSTEKGDLSSESTVSRIRTEHFPLTLESARPSHTSQYLCARAGNSGANVLTFGAGSRLTVL.

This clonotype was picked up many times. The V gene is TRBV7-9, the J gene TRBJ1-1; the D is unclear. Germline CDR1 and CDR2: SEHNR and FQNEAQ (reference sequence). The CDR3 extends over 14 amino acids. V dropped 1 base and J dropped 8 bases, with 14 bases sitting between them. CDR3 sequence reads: CASSLDQVNREAFF. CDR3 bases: TGTGCCAGCAGCTTAGATCAGGTGAACAGAGAAGCTTTCTTT.

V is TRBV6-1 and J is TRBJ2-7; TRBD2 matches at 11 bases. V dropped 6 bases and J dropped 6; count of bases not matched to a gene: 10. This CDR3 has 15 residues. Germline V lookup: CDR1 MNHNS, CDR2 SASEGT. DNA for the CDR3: TGTGCCAGCAGCGGTACTAGCGGGAGAGGGCTCGAGCAGTACTTC. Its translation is CASSGTSGRGLEQYF.

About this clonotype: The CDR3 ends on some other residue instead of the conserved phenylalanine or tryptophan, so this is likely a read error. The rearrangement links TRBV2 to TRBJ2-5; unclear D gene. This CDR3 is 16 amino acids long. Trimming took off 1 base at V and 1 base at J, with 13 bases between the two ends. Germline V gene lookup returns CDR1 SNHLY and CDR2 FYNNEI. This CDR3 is CASSEGSPGGQETQYL. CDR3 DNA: TGTGCCAGCAGTGAAGGGTCTCCAGGCGGCCAAGAGACCCAGTACTTA.

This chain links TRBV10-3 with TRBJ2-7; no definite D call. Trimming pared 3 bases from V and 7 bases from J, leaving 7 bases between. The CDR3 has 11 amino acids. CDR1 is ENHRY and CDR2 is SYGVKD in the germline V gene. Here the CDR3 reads CAISEWNEQYF. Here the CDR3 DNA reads TGTGCCATCAGTGAATGGAATGAGCAGTACTTC.

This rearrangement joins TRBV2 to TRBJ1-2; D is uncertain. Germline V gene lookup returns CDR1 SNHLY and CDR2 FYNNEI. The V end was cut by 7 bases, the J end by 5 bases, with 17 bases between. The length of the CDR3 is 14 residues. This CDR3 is CASKEEGQSYGYTF. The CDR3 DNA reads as TGTGCCAGCAAGGAGGAGGGTCAATCTTATGGCTACACCTTC.

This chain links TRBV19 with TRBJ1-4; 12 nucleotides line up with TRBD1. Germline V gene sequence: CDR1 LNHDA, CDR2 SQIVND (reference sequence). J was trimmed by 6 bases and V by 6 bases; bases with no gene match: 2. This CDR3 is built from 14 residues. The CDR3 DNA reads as TGTGCCAGTAGGGGACAGGGGGCAGATGAAAAACTGTTTTTT. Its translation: CASRGQGADEKLFF.

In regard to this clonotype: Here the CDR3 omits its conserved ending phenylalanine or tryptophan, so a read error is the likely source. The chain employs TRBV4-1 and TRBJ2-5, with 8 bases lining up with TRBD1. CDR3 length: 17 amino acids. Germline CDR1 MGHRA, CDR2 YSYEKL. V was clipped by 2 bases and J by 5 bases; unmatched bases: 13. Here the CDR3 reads CASSQSGAGGWGETQYL. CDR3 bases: TGCGCCAGCAGCCAATCGGGCGCAGGGGGCTGGGGTGAGACCCAGTACCTC.

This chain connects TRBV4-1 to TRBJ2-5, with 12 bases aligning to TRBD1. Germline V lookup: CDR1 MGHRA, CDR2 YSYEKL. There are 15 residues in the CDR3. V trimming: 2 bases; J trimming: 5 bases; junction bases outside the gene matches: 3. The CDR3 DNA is TGCGCCAGCAGCCAACTCGGGACAGGGGGCGAGACCCAGTACTTC. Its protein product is CASSQLGTGGETQYF.

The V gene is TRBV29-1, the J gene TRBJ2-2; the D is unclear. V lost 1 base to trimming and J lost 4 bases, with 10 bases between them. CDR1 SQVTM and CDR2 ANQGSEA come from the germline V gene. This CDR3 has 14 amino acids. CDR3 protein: CSVEGGAGTGELFF. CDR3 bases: TGCAGCGTTGAAGGGGGTGCAGGCACCGGGGAGCTGTTTTTT.

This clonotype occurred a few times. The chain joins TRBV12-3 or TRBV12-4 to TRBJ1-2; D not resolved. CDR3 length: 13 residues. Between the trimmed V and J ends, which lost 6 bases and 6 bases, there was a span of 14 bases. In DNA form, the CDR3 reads TGTGCCAGCAGCCTTACTACGTGGGATGGCTACACCTTC. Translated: CASSLTTWDGYTF.

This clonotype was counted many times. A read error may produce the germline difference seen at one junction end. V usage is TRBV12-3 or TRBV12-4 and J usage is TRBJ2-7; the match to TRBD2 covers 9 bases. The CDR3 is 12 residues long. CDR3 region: CASSPGTSSVTF. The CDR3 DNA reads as TGTGCCAGCAGTCCCGGGACTAGCTCGGTTACCTTC.

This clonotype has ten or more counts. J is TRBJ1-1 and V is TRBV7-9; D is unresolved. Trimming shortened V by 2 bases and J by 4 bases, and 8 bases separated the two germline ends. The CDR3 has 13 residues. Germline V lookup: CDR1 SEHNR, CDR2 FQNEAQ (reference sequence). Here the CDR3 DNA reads TGTGCCAGCAGCTTATTAGGCCCCACTGAAGCTTTCTTT. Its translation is CASSLLGPTEAFF.